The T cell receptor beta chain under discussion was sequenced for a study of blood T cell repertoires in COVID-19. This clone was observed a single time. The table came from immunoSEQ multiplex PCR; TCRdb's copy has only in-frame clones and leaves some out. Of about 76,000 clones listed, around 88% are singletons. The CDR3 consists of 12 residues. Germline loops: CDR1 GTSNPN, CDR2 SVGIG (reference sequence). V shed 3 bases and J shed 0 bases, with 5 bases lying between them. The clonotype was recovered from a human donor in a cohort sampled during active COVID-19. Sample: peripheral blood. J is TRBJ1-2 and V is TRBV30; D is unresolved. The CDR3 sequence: CAWSRTNYGYTF. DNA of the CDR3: TGTGCCTGGAGCAGAACTAACTATGGCTACACCTTC.